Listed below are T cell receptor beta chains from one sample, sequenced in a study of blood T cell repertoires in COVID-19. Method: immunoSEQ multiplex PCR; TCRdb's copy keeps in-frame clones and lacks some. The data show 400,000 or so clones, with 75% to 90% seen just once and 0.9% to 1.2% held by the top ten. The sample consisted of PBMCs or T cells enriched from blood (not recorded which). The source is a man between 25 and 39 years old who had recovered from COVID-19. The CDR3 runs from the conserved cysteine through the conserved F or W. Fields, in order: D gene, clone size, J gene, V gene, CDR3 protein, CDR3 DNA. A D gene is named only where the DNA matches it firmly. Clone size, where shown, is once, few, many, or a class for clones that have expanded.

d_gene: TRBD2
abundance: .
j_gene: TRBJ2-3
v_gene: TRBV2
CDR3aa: CASSGRLAGSDTQYF
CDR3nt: TGTGCCAGCAGTGGGCGGCTAGCGGGATCAGATACGCAGTATTTT

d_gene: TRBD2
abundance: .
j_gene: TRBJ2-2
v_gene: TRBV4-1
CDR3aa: CASSPAGTSIPGELFF
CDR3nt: TGCGCCAGCAGCCCAGCGGGGACTAGCATTCCCGGGGAGCTGTTTTTT

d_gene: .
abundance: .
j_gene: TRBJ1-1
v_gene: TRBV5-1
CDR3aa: CASSLGGAGTEAFF
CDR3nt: TGCGCCAGCAGCTTAGGTGGGGCAGGCACTGAAGCTTTCTTT

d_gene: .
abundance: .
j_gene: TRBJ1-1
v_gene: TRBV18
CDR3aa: CASSRTEPNTEAFF
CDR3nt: TGTGCCAGCTCACGGACAGAACCTAACACTGAAGCTTTCTTT

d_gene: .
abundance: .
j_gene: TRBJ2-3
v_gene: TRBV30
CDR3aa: CAWSRAGRTDTQYF
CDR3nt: TGTGCCTGGAGTCGGGCGGGTCGCACAGATACGCAGTATTTT

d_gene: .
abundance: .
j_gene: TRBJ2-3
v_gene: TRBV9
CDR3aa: CASSPTPGHSTDTQYF
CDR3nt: TGTGCCAGCAGCCCGACTCCGGGACACAGCACAGATACGCAGTATTTT

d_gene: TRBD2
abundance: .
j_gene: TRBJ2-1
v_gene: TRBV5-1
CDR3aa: CASSGGPGGTGDEQFF
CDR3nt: TGCGCCAGCAGCGGAGGACCGGGAGGAACAGGCGATGAGCAGTTCTTC

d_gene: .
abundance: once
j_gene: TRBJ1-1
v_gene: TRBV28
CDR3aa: CASSLRSYTEAFF
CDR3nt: TGTGCCAGCAGTTTACGGTCCTACACTGAAGCTTTCTTT

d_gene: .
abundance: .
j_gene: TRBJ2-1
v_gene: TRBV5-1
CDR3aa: CASRGQEENEQFF
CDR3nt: TGCGCCAGCAGGGGGCAAGAGGAGAATGAGCAGTTCTTC

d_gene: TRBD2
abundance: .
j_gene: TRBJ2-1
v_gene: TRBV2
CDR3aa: CASSRTSTHSYNEQFF
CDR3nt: TGTGCCAGCAGCCGGACTAGCACTCACTCCTACAATGAGCAGTTCTTC

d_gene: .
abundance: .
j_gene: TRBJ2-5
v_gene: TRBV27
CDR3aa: CASSLSAPQGYAETQYF
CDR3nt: TGTGCCAGCAGTTTATCCGCCCCGCAGGGTTACGCGGAGACCCAGTACTTC

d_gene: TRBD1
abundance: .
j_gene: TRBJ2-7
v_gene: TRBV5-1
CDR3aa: CASSEQGYPYEQYF
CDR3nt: TGCGCCAGCAGCGAACAGGGGTATCCCTACGAGCAGTACTTC

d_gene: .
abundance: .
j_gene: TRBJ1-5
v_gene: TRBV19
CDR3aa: CASSIVQGPSNQPQHF
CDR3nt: TGTGCCAGTAGTATAGTTCAGGGGCCTAGCAATCAGCCCCAGCATTTT

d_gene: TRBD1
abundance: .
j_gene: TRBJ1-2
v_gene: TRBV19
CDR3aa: CASNGDRAGYTF
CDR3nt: TGTGCCAGTAACGGGGACAGGGCTGGCTACACCTTC

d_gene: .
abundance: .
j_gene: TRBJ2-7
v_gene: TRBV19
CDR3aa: CASSPGLKTYEQYF
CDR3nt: TGTGCCAGTAGTCCGGGACTTAAAACCTACGAGCAGTACTTC

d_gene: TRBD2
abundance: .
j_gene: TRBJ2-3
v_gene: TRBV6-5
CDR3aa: CASSYSRGGGTDTQYF
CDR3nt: TGTGCCAGCAGTTACTCGAGGGGAGGGGGCACAGATACGCAGTATTTT

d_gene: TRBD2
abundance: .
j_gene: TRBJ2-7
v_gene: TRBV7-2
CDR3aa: CASSPQSSGIYEQYF
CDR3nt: TGTGCCAGCAGCCCACAATCTAGCGGGATCTACGAGCAGTACTTC

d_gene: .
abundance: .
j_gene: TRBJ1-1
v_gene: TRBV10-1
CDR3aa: CASRGGSGNEAFF
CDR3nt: TGCGCCTCCCGAGGAGGGTCTGGGAATGAAGCTTTCTTT

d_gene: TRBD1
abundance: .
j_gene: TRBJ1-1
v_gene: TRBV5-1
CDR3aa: CASSLGDSFTEAFF
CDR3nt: TGCGCCAGCAGCTTGGGGGACAGTTTCACTGAAGCTTTCTTT

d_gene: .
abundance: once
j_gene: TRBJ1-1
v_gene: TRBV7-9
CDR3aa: CASSAQQGTEAFF
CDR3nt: TGTGCCAGCAGCGCACAACAGGGCACTGAAGCTTTCTTT

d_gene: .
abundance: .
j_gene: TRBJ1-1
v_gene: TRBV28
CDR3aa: CASSSGGSPNTEAFF
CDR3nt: TGTGCCAGCAGTTCTGGGGGCAGTCCGAACACTGAAGCTTTCTTT

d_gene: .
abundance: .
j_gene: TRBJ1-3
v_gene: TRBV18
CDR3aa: CASSPRLGTIYF
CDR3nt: TGTGCCAGCTCACCACGACTGGGCACCATATATTTT

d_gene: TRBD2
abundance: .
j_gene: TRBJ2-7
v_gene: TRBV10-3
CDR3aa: CASGQGGGTSGSVYEQYF
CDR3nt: TGTGCCTCTGGACAGGGAGGGGGGACTAGCGGGAGTGTCTACGAGCAGTACTTC

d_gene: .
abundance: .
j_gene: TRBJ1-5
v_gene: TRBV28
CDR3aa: CASSLIADNQPQHF
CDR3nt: TGTGCCAGCAGTTTGATCGCGGACAATCAGCCCCAGCATTTT

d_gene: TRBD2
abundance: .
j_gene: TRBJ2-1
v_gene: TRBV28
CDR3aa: CASRAGGPRDEQFF
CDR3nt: TGTGCCAGCAGGGCGGGAGGGCCACGCGATGAGCAGTTCTTC

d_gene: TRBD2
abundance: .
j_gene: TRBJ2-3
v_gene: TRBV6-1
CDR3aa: CASSEARTSGISTDTQYF
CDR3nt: TGTGCCAGCAGTGAAGCGCGGACTAGCGGGATTAGCACAGATACGCAGTATTTT